This is a list of T cell receptor beta chains from one sample in a study of blood T cell repertoires in COVID-19. Only in-frame clones appear in the TCRdb table, and some are missing; sequencing was by immunoSEQ multiplex PCR. The sample consists of more than 65,000 clones, 75% to 90% of them appearing once. The sequencing sample was made of peripheral blood. These TCRs come from a man at least 80 years old with acute or convalescent COVID-19. The CDR3 runs from the conserved cysteine through the conserved F or W. A D gene is named only where the DNA matches it firmly. For some rows the clone size is stated as once, few or many, or as a class when expanded; others skip it.

. TRBJ2-1 15 TRBV18 . CASSPKQGTYNEQFF TGTGCCAGCTCACCAAAACAGGGAACCTACAATGAGCAGTTCTTC
. TRBJ2-1 15 TRBV3-1/TRBV3-2 . CASSQFQGSYNEQFF TGTGCCAGCAGCCAGTTCCAGGGTTCCTACAATGAGCAGTTCTTC
TRBD2 TRBJ2-7 17 TRBV5-1 . CASSLRGLAGANDEQYF TGCGCCAGCAGCTTGCGGGGACTAGCGGGAGCGAACGACGAGCAGTACTTC
TRBD1 TRBJ1-2 13 TRBV5-1 . CASSPGTDQGYTF TGCGCCAGCAGCCCGGGGACAGATCAAGGCTACACCTTC
TRBD1 TRBJ1-4 15 TRBV5-1 . CASSTSGTGNEKLFF TGCGCCAGCAGCACCTCCGGGACAGGGAATGAAAAACTGTTTTTT
. TRBJ2-2 15 TRBV18 . CASSLQRGDTGELFF TGTGCCAGCTCACTTCAAAGGGGTGACACCGGGGAGCTGTTTTTT
TRBD2 TRBJ2-2 14 TRBV7-2 . CASSKTSASGELFF TGTGCCAGCAGCAAGACTAGCGCGTCCGGGGAGCTGTTTTTT
TRBD1 TRBJ1-1 13 TRBV29-1 . CSVAGQGGAEAFF TGCAGCGTTGCGGGACAGGGAGGGGCTGAAGCTTTCTTT
. TRBJ2-3 14 TRBV10-3 . CAISERRSADTQYF TGTGCCATCAGTGAGCGGCGGTCCGCAGATACGCAGTATTTT
. TRBJ1-4 14 TRBV6-6 . CASSFPGSNEKLFF TGTGCCAGCAGTTTCCCCGGGAGTAATGAAAAACTGTTTTTT
. TRBJ2-3 13 TRBV10-3 . CATHDTSTDTQYF TGTGCCACCCATGACACCAGCACAGATACGCAGTATTTT
TRBD2 TRBJ2-7 17 TRBV3-1/TRBV3-2 . CASSLHPWGGGSYEQYF TGTGCCAGCAGCCTTCATCCGTGGGGCGGGGGGTCCTACGAGCAGTACTTC
TRBD2 TRBJ2-7 13 TRBV7-8 . CASSLSRELEQYF TGTGCCAGCAGCTTGTCGCGGGAGCTCGAGCAGTACTTC
TRBD1 TRBJ1-6 14 TRBV6-4 . CASSPDRSSSPLHF TGTGCCAGCAGTCCGGACAGGTCAAGCTCACCCCTCCACTTT
. TRBJ2-3 12 TRBV24-1 once CATSSGVAAQYF TGTGCCACCAGTTCGGGGGTAGCTGCGCAGTATTTT
TRBD2 TRBJ2-5 14 TRBV3-1/TRBV3-2 . CASSLRGGLETQYF TGTGCCAGCAGCCTACGGGGGGGCCTAGAGACCCAGTACTTC
TRBD1 TRBJ1-1 15 TRBV9 few CASSVRSDRGTEAFF TGTGCCAGCAGCGTCAGATCGGACAGGGGGACTGAAGCTTTCTTT
TRBD1 TRBJ2-7 19 TRBV9 once CASSAVKGGLDPSSYEQYF TGTGCCAGCAGCGCAGTGAAAGGGGGCCTCGATCCCAGCTCCTACGAGCAGTACTTC
TRBD2 TRBJ2-5 17 TRBV11-2 . CASSFRTSGTLQETQYF TGTGCCAGCAGCTTTAGGACTAGCGGAACCCTCCAAGAGACCCAGTACTTC
TRBD1 TRBJ1-4 15 TRBV25-1 . CASSEWGQQGEKLFF TGTGCCAGCAGTGAATGGGGACAGCAAGGTGAAAAACTGTTTTTT
TRBD1 TRBJ2-5 14 TRBV2 . CASIGTGTSETQYF TGTGCCAGCATCGGGACAGGGACCAGTGAGACCCAGTACTTC
TRBD2 TRBJ2-5 15 TRBV9 . CASSPRGLGGETQYF TGTGCCAGCAGCCCTAGGGGTTTGGGGGGGGAGACCCAGTACTTC
TRBD2 TRBJ2-1 16 TRBV5-6 . CASSVASGILYNEQFF TGTGCCAGCAGCGTTGCTAGCGGGATACTCTACAATGAGCAGTTCTTC
TRBD2 TRBJ2-7 13 TRBV18 . CASSPGTSGEQYF TGTGCCAGCTCACCAGGTACTAGCGGCGAGCAGTACTTC
. TRBJ1-4 13 TRBV12-3/TRBV12-4 . CASSLGANEKLFF TGTGCCAGCAGTTTAGGGGCGAATGAAAAACTGTTTTTT
TRBD1 TRBJ2-1 16 TRBV7-8 . CASSLRTGRSYNEQFF TGTGCCAGCAGCTTAAGGACAGGCCGCTCCTACAATGAGCAGTTCTTC
TRBD1 TRBJ1-5 15 TRBV5-8 . CASSFLGGPNQPQHF TGTGCCAGCAGCTTCCTAGGGGGCCCCAATCAGCCCCAGCATTTT
TRBD1 TRBJ1-1 15 TRBV29-1 . CSGRDRGAGNTEAFF TGCAGCGGGCGGGACAGGGGAGCGGGGAACACTGAAGCTTTCTTT
. TRBJ1-2 15 TRBV7-9 once CASSLGAVENYGYTF TGTGCCAGCAGCTTAGGCGCGGTGGAGAACTATGGCTACACCTTC
TRBD2 TRBJ2-2 19 TRBV24-1 . CATSETGTSGSANTGELFF TGTGCCACCAGTGAAACAGGGACTAGCGGGAGTGCGAACACCGGGGAGCTGTTTTTT
. TRBJ2-7 15 TRBV6-5 . CASSRTGSLIYEQYF TGTGCCAGCAGTCGAACAGGGAGTCTAATATACGAGCAGTACTTC
TRBD2 TRBJ2-2 15 TRBV5-4 . CASSLTGGLTGELFF TGTGCCAGCAGCTTGACGGGGGGGCTCACCGGGGAGCTGTTTTTT
. TRBJ1-2 14 TRBV9 once CASSAPTGFYGYTF TGTGCCAGCAGCGCGCCTACAGGGTTCTATGGCTACACCTTC
. TRBJ2-5 12 TRBV6-4 . CASTTSMETQYF TGTGCCAGCACAACTAGCATGGAGACCCAGTACTTC
TRBD1 TRBJ1-3 16 TRBV28 . CASSLGSGGAGNTIYF TGTGCCAGCAGTTTAGGGTCAGGGGGCGCTGGAAACACCATATATTTT
. TRBJ2-2 12 TRBV11-3 . CASSQNTGELFF TGTGCCAGCTCCCAGAACACCGGGGAGCTGTTTTTT
. TRBJ1-2 14 TRBV30 . CAWSSPGVGDGYTF TGTGCCTGGAGTTCGCCGGGGGTGGGTGATGGCTACACCTTC
. TRBJ1-6 18 TRBV5-5 few CASSLFTTIYLYNSPLHF TGTGCCAGCAGCTTGTTCACGACAATTTACTTATATAATTCACCCCTCCACTTT
TRBD2 TRBJ2-5 17 TRBV19 . CASSISSREAGRETQYF TGTGCCAGTAGTATTAGTAGTCGGGAGGCGGGGCGGGAGACCCAGTACTTC
TRBD1 TRBJ2-4 15 TRBV19 . CASRETGGAKNIQYF TGTGCCAGTAGGGAGACAGGGGGAGCCAAAAACATTCAGTACTTC
. TRBJ2-5 16 TRBV6-2/TRBV6-3 . CASSPYPRVHQETQYF TGTGCCAGCAGCCCCTACCCGCGGGTCCACCAAGAGACCCAGTACTTC
TRBD2 TRBJ2-1 18 TRBV24-1 . CATSDGGLKGGFNNEQFF TGTGCCACCAGTGATGGCGGTTTAAAGGGAGGGTTTAACAATGAGCAGTTCTTC
. TRBJ1-5 15 TRBV5-5 few CASSLARAQQSAQHF TGTGCCAGCAGCTTGGCCAGGGCACAACAATCGGCCCAGCATTTT
. TRBJ2-7 16 TRBV7-2 . CASSLEGATGSYEQYF TGTGCCAGCAGCTTGGAGGGGGCGACGGGCTCCTACGAGCAGTACTTC
TRBD2 TRBJ2-7 16 TRBV9 once CASSGTSGGFPHEQYF TGTGCCAGCAGCGGGACTAGCGGGGGGTTTCCCCACGAGCAGTACTTC
. TRBJ1-5 14 TRBV30 . CAWSGPGVRQPQHF TGTGCCTGGAGTGGGCCAGGGGTGCGTCAGCCCCAGCATTTT
TRBD1 TRBJ2-5 14 TRBV27 . CASSFAQGAETQYF TGTGCCAGCAGTTTCGCCCAGGGGGCAGAGACCCAGTACTTC
TRBD1 TRBJ1-2 13 TRBV9 . CASTLDRGRGYTF TGTGCCAGCACCCTTGACAGGGGGCGAGGCTACACCTTC
. TRBJ2-7 15 TRBV2 . CASSEGALAPGEQYF TGTGCCAGCAGTGAAGGCGCCCTCGCCCCGGGGGAGCAGTACTTC
. TRBJ1-6 16 TRBV6-5 few CASSYTLGRGSSPLHF TGTGCCAGCAGTTACACCTTGGGCAGGGGATCTTCACCCCTCCACTTT
TRBD2 TRBJ2-5 16 TRBV14 . CASSQAGLAGEETQYF TGTGCCAGCAGCCAAGCTGGACTAGCGGGAGAAGAGACCCAGTACTTC
. TRBJ2-3 16 TRBV3-1/TRBV3-2 . CASSPLADYGTDTQYF TGTGCCAGCAGTCCACTAGCTGACTACGGCACAGATACGCAGTATTTT
. TRBJ1-1 14 TRBV7-2 . CASSLGNWGGEAFF TGTGCCAGCAGCTTGGGGAATTGGGGGGGTGAAGCTTTCTTT
. TRBJ1-1 18 TRBV7-3 . CASSLYRWGGDFNTEAFF TGTGCCAGCAGCTTATACCGGTGGGGCGGAGACTTCAACACTGAAGCTTTCTTT
TRBD2 TRBJ2-2 15 TRBV10-3 . CAIKAGGPDTGELFF TGTGCCATCAAGGCGGGGGGGCCGGACACCGGGGAGCTGTTTTTT
TRBD1 TRBJ2-7 15 TRBV18 . CASSLGQGGSYEQYF TGTGCCAGCTCCCTCGGACAGGGGGGGTCCTACGAGCAGTACTTC
TRBD2 TRBJ2-3 14 TRBV12-5 . CASGLGLATDTQYF TGTGCTAGTGGTTTGGGACTAGCAACAGATACGCAGTATTTT